This T cell receptor (beta chain) was retrieved from a study of T cell changes during pregnancy in multiple sclerosis. Assay: immunoSEQ multiplex PCR; the TCRdb copy retains only in-frame clones and omits some. The sample contains 45,000 to 55,000 clones, 90% to 95% of which appear only once. V lost 5 bases to trimming and J lost 7 bases; unmatched junction nucleotides: 9. This CDR3 is built from 15 residues. Germline V gives CDR1 SGHAT, CDR2 FQNNGV. The sample consisted of CD8+ T cells from peripheral blood mononuclear cells, taken before pregnancy. The V call is TRBV11-2, the J call TRBJ2-1; TRBD1 aligns across 9 bases. The origin of this receptor is a female donor with multiple sclerosis, enrolled in a pregnancy study. The CDR3 DNA is TGTGCCAGCAGCCAAGGAACAGGGGGCCTAAATGAGCAGTTCTTC. Translated, it gives CASSQGTGGLNEQFF.